Reported below is one T cell receptor beta chain. Germline V gene data show CDR1 as SGHVS and CDR2 as FQNEAQ. V shed 2 bases and J shed 5 bases, with 19 bases lying between them. The CDR3 extends over 17 amino acids. The entry originates in a study of blood T cell repertoires in COVID-19. Across the whole study: COVID-19 samples, acute and convalescent, were from the United States, Italy and Spain.

In the study's own analysis: The authors estimated nucleated cell counts from reference gene primer amplification. Sequenced by immunoSEQ multiplex PCR; TCRdb stores in-frame clones only, minus some. V, J and clone size are taken as reported in that table, and D and trimming were inferred from the DNA itself. Of under 250,000 clones listed, approximately 84% are singletons. The receptor's source is a man aged 45-65 years with acute or convalescent COVID-19. The J gene is TRBJ1-5, the V gene TRBV7-8; D is unresolved. Sequenced: peripheral blood. This CDR3 reads CASSLHGGPQSDQPQHF. The CDR3 DNA is TGTGCCAGCAGCTTACACGGCGGCCCCCAATCAGATCAGCCCCAGCATTTT.